Sequencing of this T cell receptor beta chain was carried out in a study of blood T cell repertoires in COVID-19. V lost 0 bases, J lost 2 bases, and 2 bases stayed unmatched. CDR3 size: 16 residues. The germline V gene encodes CDR1 LNHDA and CDR2 SQIVND (reference sequence). Method: immunoSEQ multiplex PCR; TCRdb's copy keeps in-frame clones and lacks some. This sample has around 230,000 clones, with around 87% found just once. Source material: peripheral blood. This TCR was recovered from a man between 60 and 70 years old who had recovered from COVID-19. This sequence joins TRBV19 and TRBJ2-4; 9 bases map to TRBD1. Written as DNA, the CDR3 is TGTGCCAGTAGTATAGAGACAGGGGGAACCAAAAACATTCAGTACTTC. It encodes CASSIETGGTKNIQYF.